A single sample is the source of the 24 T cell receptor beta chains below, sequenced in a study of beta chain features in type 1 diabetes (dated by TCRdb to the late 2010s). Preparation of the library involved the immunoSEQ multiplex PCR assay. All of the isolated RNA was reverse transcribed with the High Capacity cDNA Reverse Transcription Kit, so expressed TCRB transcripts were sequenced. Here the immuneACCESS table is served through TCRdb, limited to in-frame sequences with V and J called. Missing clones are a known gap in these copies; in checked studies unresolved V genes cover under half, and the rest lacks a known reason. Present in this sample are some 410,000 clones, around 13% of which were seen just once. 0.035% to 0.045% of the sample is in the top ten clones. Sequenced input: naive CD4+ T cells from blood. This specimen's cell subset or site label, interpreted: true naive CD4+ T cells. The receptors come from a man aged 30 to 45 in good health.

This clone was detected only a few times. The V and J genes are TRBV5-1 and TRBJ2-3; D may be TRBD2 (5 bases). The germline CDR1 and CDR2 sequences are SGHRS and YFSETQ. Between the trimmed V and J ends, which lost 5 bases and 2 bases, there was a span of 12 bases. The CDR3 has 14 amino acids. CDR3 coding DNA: TGCGCCAGCAGGTTAACAGACTACACAGATACGCAGTATTTT. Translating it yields CASRLTDYTDTQYF.

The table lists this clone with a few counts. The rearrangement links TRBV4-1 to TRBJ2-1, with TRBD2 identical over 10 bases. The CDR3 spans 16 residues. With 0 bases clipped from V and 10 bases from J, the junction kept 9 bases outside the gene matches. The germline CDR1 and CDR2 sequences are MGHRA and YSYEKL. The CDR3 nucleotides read TGCGCCAGCAGCCAAGAAAAAGCGGGAGGGCCTTGGGAGCAGTTCTTC. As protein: CASSQEKAGGPWEQFF.

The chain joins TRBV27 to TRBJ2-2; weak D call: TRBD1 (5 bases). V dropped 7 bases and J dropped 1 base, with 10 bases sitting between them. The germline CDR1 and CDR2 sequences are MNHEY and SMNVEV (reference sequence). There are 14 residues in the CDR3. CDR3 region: CASKGQGNTGELFF. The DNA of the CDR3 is TGTGCCAGCAAGGGTCAGGGGAACACCGGGGAGCTGTTTTTT.

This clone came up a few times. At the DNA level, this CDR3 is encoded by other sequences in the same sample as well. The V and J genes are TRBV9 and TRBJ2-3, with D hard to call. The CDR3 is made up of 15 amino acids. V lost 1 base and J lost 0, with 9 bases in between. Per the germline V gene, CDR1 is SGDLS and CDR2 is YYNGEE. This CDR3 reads CASSVIAASTDTQYF. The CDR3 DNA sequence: TGTGCCAGCAGCGTAATCGCGGCTAGCACAGATACGCAGTATTTT.

As DNA, the CDR3 is TGTGCCAGCAGTCCCCGCCGCGAGCAGTACTTC. It encodes CASSPRREQYF. The chain recombines TRBV27 with TRBJ2-7, with D unclear. The CDR3 has 11 residues. V was cut by 5 bases and J by 6 bases, with 8 bases left in between. Germline CDR1 and CDR2: MNHEY and SMNVEV (reference sequence).

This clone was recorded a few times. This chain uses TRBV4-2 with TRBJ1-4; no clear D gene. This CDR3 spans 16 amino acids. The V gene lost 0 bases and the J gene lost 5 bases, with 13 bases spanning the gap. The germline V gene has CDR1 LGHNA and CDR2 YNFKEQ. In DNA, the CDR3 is TGTGCCAGCAGCCAAGAGCGGGCAGCTGGGAATGAAAAACTGTTTTTT. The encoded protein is CASSQERAAGNEKLFF.

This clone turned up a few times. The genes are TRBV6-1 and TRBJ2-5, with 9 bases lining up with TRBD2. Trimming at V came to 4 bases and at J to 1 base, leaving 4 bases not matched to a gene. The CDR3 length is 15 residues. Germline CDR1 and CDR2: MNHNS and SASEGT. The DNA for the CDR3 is TGTGCCAGCAGTGGGGGACTAGCAGTCCAAGAGACCCAGTACTTC. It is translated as CASSGGLAVQETQYF.

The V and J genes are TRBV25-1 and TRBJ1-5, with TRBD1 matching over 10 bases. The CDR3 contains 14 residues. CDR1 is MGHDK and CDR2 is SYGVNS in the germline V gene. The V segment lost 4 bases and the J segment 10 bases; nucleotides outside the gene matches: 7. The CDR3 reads CASSVTGTGEPQHF. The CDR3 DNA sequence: TGTGCCAGCAGTGTCACCGGGACAGGGGAACCCCAGCATTTT.

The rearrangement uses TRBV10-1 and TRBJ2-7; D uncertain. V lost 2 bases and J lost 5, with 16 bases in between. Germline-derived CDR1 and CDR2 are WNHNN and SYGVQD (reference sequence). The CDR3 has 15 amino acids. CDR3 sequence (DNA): TGCGCCAGCAGTGAGAATTCCGCAGGTATCGACGAGCAGTACTTC. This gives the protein CASSENSAGIDEQYF.

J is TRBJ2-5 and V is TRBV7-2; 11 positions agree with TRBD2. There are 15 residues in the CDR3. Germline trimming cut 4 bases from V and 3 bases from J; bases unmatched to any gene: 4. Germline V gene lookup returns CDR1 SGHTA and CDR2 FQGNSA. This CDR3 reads CASSYGLAGKETQYF. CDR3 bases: TGTGCCAGCAGCTACGGACTAGCGGGTAAAGAGACCCAGTACTTC.

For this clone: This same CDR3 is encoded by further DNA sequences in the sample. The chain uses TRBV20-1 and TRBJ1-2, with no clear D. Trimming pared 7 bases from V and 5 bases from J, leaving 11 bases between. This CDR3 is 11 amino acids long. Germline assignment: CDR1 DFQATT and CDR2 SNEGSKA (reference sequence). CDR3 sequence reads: CSVGAGYGYTF. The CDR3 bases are TGCAGTGTTGGTGCTGGTTATGGCTACACCTTC.

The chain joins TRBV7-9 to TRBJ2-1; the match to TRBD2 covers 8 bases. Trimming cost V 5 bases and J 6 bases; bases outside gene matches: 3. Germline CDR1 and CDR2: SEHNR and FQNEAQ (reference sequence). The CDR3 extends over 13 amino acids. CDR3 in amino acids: CASSRTSRNEQFF. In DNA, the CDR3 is TGTGCCAGCAGCCGGACTAGCCGCAATGAGCAGTTCTTC.

CDR3 sequence (DNA): TGTGCCATCGCCTTACGAACTAGCACAGATACGCAGTATTTT. The encoded protein is CAIALRTSTDTQYF. The chain combines TRBV27 with TRBJ2-3; D is ambiguous. The germline V gene has CDR1 MNHEY and CDR2 SMNVEV (reference sequence). V shed 10 bases and J shed 0 bases, with 14 bases lying between them. The CDR3 is 14 amino acids.

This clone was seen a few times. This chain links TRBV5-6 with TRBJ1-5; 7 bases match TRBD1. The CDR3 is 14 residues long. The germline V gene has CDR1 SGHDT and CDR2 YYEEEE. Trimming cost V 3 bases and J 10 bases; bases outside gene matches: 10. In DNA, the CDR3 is TGTGCCAGCAGCTCCACCCGGGACAGCAGCCCCCAGCATTTT. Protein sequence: CASSSTRDSSPQHF.

This CDR3 reads CASSAARGEQYF. The CDR3 DNA is TGTGCCAGCAGCGCCGCACGGGGCGAGCAGTACTTC. The V call is TRBV2, the J call TRBJ2-7; a possible D gene is TRBD2 (5 bases). CDR3 length equals 12 residues. CDR1 is SNHLY, CDR2 FYNNEI, per germline. The V end lost 6 bases, the J end lost 6 bases, and 12 bases lay between the germline ends.

CDR3 in DNA: TGTGCCAGCAGCTTATGGAGCGGATCTACAGATACGCAGTATTTT. It is translated as CASSLWSGSTDTQYF. This chain connects TRBV7-6 to TRBJ2-3; tentatively, D is TRBD2 (5 bases). This CDR3 has 15 amino acids. V gave up 2 bases and J gave up 3 bases, with 12 bases separating them. CDR1 and CDR2 from the germline V gene are SGHVS and FNYEAQ.

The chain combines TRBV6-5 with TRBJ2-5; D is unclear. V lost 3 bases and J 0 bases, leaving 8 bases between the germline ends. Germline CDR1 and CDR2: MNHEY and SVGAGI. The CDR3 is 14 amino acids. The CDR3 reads CASSYQPNQETQYF. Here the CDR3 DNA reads TGTGCCAGCAGTTATCAGCCTAACCAAGAGACCCAGTACTTC.

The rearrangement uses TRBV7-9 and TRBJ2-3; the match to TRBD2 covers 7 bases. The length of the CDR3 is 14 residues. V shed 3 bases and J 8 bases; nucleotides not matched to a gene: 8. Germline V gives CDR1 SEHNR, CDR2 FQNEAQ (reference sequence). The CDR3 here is CASSFVLPGGTQYF. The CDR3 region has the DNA TGTGCCAGCAGCTTTGTACTCCCGGGGGGTACGCAGTATTTT.

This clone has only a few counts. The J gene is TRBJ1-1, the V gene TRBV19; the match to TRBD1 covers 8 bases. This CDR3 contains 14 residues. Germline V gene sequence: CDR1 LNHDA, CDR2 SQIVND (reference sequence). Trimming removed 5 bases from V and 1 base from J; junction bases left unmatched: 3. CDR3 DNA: TGTGCCAGTAGTCACAGGGGGAAGAACACTGAAGCTTTCTTT. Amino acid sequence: CASSHRGKNTEAFF. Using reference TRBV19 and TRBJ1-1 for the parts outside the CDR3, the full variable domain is DGGITQSPKYLFRKEGQNVTLSCEQNLNHDAMYWYRQDPGQGLRLIYYSQIVNDFQKGDIAEGYSVSREKKESFPLTVTSAQKNPTAFYLCASSHRGKNTEAFFGQGTRLTVV.

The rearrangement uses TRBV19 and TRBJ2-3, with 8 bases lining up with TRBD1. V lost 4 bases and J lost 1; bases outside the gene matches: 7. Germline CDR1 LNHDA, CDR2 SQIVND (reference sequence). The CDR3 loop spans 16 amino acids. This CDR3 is CASSTGPGQGTDTQYF. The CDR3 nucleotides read TGTGCCAGTAGTACAGGACCGGGACAGGGCACAGATACGCAGTATTTT.

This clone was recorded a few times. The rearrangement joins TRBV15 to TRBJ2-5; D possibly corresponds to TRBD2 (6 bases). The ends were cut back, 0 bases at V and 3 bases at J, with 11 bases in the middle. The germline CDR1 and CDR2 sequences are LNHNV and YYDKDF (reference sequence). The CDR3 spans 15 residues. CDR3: CATSRDRRGEETQYF. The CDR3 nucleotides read TGTGCCACCAGCAGAGATCGGAGGGGTGAAGAGACCCAGTACTTC. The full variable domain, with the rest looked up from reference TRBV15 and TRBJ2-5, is DAMVIQNPRYQVTQFGKPVTLSCSQTLNHNVMYWYQQKSSQAPKLLFHYYDKDFNNEADTPDNFQSRRPNTSFCFLDIRSPGLGDTAMYLCATSRDRRGEETQYFGPGTRLLVL.

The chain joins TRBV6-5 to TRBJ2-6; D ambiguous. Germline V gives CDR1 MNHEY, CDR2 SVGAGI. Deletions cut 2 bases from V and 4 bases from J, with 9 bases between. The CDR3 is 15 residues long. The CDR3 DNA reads TGTGCCAGCAGTTACCCCCGACGCGGGGCCAACGTCCTGACTTTC. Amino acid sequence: CASSYPRRGANVLTF.

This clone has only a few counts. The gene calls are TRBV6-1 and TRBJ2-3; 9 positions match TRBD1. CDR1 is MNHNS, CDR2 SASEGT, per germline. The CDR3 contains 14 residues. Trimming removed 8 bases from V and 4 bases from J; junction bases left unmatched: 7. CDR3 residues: CASRLGQGSDTQYF. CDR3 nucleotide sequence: TGTGCCAGCCGGTTGGGACAGGGTTCAGATACGCAGTATTTT.

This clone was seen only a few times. CDR3 sequence: CAWSRGRETQYF. CDR3 coding DNA: TGTGCCTGGAGTAGGGGGAGGGAGACCCAGTACTTC. The chain has TRBV30 and TRBJ2-5; D may correspond to TRBD1 or TRBD2 (6 bases each). Germline-derived CDR1 and CDR2 are GTSNPN and SVGIG (reference sequence). The CDR3 has 12 residues. V was clipped by 2 bases and J by 5 bases, with 9 bases between them.